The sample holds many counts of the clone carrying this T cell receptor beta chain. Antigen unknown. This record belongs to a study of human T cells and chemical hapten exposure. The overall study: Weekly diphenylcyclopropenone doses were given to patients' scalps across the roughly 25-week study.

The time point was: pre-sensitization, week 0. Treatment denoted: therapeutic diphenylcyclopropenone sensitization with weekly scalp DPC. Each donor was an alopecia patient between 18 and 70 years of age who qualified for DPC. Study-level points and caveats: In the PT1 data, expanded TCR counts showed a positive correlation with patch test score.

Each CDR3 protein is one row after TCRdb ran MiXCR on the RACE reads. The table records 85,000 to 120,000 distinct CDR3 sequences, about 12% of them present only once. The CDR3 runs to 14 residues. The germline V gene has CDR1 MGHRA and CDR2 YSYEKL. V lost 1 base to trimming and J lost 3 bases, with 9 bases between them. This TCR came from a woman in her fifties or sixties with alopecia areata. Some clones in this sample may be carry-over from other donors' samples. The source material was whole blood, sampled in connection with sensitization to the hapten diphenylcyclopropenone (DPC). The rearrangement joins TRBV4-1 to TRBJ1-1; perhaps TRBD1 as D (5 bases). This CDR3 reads CASSQGQWDTEAFF. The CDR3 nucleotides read TGCGCCAGCAGCCAAGGACAGTGGGACACTGAAGCTTTCTTT.